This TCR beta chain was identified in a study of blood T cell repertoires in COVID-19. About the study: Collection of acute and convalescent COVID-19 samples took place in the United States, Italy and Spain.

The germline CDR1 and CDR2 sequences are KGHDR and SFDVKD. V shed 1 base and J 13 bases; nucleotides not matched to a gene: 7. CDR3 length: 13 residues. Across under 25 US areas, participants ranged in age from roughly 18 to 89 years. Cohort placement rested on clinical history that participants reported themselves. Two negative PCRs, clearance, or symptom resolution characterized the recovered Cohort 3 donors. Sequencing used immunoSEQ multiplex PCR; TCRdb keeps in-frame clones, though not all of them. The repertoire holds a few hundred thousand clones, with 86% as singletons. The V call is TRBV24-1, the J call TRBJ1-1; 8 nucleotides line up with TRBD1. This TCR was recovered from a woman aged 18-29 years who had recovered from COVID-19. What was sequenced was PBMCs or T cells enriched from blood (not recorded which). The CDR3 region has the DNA TGTGCCACCAGTGATTTCGGACAGGGCCGTTATTTCTTT. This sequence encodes CATSDFGQGRYFF.